This TCR beta chain was sequenced for a study of cytomegalovirus exposure and HLA in healthy donors. Study-level points and caveats: Highly shared variants forming one cluster were likely a sequencing artifact.

The CDR3 runs 12 residues. The germline V and J ends were trimmed by 7 bases and 4 bases, with 7 bases remaining between them. The germline V gene encodes CDR1 MNHNS and CDR2 SASEGT. This clone occurred a few times. The antigen is not known. It was healthy bone marrow donors who served as donors. Amplification used 60 Vbeta primers and 13 Jbeta primers. Some clones are missing from TCRdb's copy, which holds only in-frame ones; the method was immunoSEQ multiplex PCR. The table lists tens of thousands of clones, 70% to 85% of them singletons. Sequenced sample: PBMCs. The chain uses TRBV6-1 and TRBJ2-2; no reliable D call. The receptor's source is a man in his 60s in good health and CMV-seropositive. The CDR3 coding sequence is TGTGCCAGCACTTTTAGCACCGGGGAGCTGTTTTTT. Amino acid sequence: CASTFSTGELFF.